This T cell receptor beta chain was recovered during a study of PD-L1 blockade in urothelial cancer. This table comes from immunoSEQ multiplex PCR, and its TCRdb copy is limited to in-frame clones, with some not included. Of approximately 83,000 clones in the sample, approximately 87% were seen once. The CDR3 loop spans 17 amino acids. In germline, CDR1 is LGHNA, CDR2 YNFKEQ. Trimming shortened V by 0 bases and J by 2 bases, and 14 bases separated the two germline ends. Regarding time point: peripheral blood 6 weeks after treatment start. Samples were collected from each patient before treatment and during treatment. Each patient gave between 1 and 8 of them in total.

The gene calls are TRBV4-2 and TRBJ2-1; D remains ambiguous. This material consisted of PBMCs, taken around atezolizumab (anti-PD-L1) treatment. The TCR was taken from a man between 65 and 85 years old with urothelial cancer. The CDR3 sequence is CASSQDESREPYNEQFF. The CDR3 bases are TGTGCCAGCAGCCAAGATGAATCGAGAGAGCCCTACAATGAGCAGTTCTTC.